This TCR beta chain was observed in a study of post-analysis software for immune sequencing data. General study results and limits: With TRBV5-6, TRBV5-1 and TRBV20-1 included, roughly five TRBV segments were more frequent in patients than in controls.

The CDR3 length is 15 residues. The germline gives CDR1 SGHDT, CDR2 YYEEEE. The V segment lost 3 bases and the J segment 5 bases; nucleotides outside the gene matches: 6. On this clonotype: Its antigen is currently unknown.

TCR beta libraries were prepared from cDNA with unique molecular identifiers. TCRdb analysed the PCR reads with MiXCR anew, one entry per CDR3 protein. The sample shows about 540,000 distinct CDR3 sequences, approximately 34% of them seen only once. Sequenced material: blood. This clonotype originated in a girl younger than 18 with multiple sclerosis. The rearrangement links TRBV5-6 to TRBJ2-2; the match to TRBD1 covers 8 bases. The CDR3 nucleotides are TGTGCCAGCAGCTCGGACAGGGAAAGGACCGGGGAGCTGTTTTTT. Translation: CASSSDRERTGELFF.